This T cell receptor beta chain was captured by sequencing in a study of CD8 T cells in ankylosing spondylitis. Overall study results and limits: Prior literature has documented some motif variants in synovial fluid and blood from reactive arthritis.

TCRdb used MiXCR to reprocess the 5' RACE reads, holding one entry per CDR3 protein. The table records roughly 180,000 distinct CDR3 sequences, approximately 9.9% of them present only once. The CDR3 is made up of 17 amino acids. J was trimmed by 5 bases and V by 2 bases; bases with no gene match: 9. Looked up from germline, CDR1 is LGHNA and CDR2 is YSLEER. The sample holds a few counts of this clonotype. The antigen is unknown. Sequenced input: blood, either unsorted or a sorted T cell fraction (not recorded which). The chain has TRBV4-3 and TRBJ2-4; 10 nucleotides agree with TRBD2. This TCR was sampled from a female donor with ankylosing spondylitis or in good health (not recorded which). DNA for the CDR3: TGCGCCAGCAGCCAAACCCATAGCGGGAGGCGCCAAAACATTCAGTACTTC. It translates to CASSQTHSGRRQNIQYF.